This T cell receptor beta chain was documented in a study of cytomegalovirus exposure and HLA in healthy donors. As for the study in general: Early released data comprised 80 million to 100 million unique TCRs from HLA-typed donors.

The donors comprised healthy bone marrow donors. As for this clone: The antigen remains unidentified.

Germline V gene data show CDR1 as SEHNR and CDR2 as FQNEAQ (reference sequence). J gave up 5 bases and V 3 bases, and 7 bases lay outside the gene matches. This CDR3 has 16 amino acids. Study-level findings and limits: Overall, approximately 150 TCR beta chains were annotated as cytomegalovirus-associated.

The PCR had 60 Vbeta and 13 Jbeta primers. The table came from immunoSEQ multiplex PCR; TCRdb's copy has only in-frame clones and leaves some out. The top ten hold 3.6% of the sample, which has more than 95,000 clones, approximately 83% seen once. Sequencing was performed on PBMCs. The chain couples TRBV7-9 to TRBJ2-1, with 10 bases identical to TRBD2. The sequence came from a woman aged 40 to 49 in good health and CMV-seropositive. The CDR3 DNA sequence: TGTGCCAGCAGCTTCGCTAGCGGGGGACCACACAATGAGCAGTTCTTC. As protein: CASSFASGGPHNEQFF.